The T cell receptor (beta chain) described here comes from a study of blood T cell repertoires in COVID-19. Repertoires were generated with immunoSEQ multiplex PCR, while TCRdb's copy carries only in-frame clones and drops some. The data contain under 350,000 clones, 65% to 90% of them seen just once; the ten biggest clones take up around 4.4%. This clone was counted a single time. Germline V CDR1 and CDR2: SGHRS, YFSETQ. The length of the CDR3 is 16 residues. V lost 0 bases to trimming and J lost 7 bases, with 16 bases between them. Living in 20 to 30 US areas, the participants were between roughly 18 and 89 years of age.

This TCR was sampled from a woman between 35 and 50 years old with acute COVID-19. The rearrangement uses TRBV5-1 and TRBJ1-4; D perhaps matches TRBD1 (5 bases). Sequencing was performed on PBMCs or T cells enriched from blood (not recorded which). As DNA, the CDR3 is TGCGCCAGCAGCTTGGAAATACAGGTGATGGGTGAAAAACTGTTTTTT. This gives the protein CASSLEIQVMGEKLFF.